This entry features one T cell receptor beta chain sequence. The antigen is not known. TCRdb reprocessed the PCR reads via MiXCR and lists one record per CDR3 protein. The sample records approximately 670,000 distinct CDR3 sequences, nearly 20% being singletons. The sample comes from a study of molecular identifiers for immune sequencing clone quantification. Study results and limitations: Beyond 20 RNA copies, clones held over 99% of effector molecules, compared with under 1% in naive cells. Spiked Jurkat TCR RNA from one cell was reportedly detectable among over 800,000 naive cells.

In germline, CDR1 is SGDLS, CDR2 YYNGEE. The V and J ends lost 4 bases and 3 bases respectively, with 17 bases between them. The CDR3 extends over 15 amino acids. As CD8+CD4-CCR7+CD45RA+ cells, naive CD8 T cells were sorted. The chain is built from TRBV9 and TRBJ2-7; D may match TRBD1 or TRBD2 (6 bases each). The origin of this receptor is a human donor in good health. Some libraries in this study had Jurkat cell RNA spiked in. The sequencing input was naive CD8+ T cells from blood, with Jurkat cell RNA spiked in. This sample's subset: FACS-sorted CD8+CD4-CCR7+CD45RA+ naive T cells. CDR3 amino acids: CASSHMTGANYEQYF. The CDR3, as DNA: TGTGCCAGCAGCCATATGACGGGGGCGAACTACGAGCAGTACTTC. The whole variable domain, remainder taken from reference TRBV9 and TRBJ2-7, is DSGVTQTPKHLITATGQRVTLRCSPRSGDLSVYWYQQSLDQGLQFLIQYYNGEERAKGNILERFSAQQFPDLHSELNLSSLELGDSALYFCASSHMTGANYEQYFGPGTRLTVT.